The rows below give T cell receptor beta chains drawn from one sample of a study of control samples from healthy donors and cancer patients. The data were produced by immunoSEQ multiplex PCR, yet TCRdb's version contains in-frame clones alone and is incomplete. The data show some 150,000 clones, about 89% seen once. Input material: blood. The receptors here all came from a man aged 30-40 years in good health. The CDR3 runs from the conserved cysteine through the conserved F or W. D genes are given only for firm matches. Clone size is shown for a subset of rows, as once, few, many or a class of expanded clone.

v_gene,abundance,j_gene,d_gene,CDR3aa,CDR3nt
TRBV5-1,NA,TRBJ2-2,NA,CASSLGRSGTNTGELFF,TGCGCCAGCAGCTTGGGTCGGTCGGGGACTAACACCGGGGAGCTGTTTTTT
TRBV10-3,NA,TRBJ2-3,TRBD2,CAISETPSGGSTDTQYF,TGTGCCATCAGTGAGACTCCAAGCGGGGGAAGCACAGATACGCAGTATTTT
TRBV4-3,NA,TRBJ1-2,TRBD1,CASSQDRDRGLYGYTF,TGCGCCAGCAGCCAAGATAGGGACAGGGGGCTCTATGGCTACACCTTC
TRBV6-5,many,TRBJ1-2,TRBD1,CASSSSTGYYGYTF,TGTGCCAGCAGTTCCTCGACAGGGTACTATGGCTACACCTTC
TRBV6-5,NA,TRBJ1-1,NA,CASRTGRPTEAFF,TGTGCCAGCAGAACGGGCAGACCAACTGAAGCTTTCTTT
TRBV6-2/TRBV6-3,NA,TRBJ2-4,TRBD1,CASSWTGRSNIQYF,TGTGCCAGCAGCTGGACAGGGAGGTCGAACATTCAGTACTTC
TRBV6-1,NA,TRBJ2-1,TRBD1,CASSEATGMDEQFF,TGTGCCAGCAGTGAAGCGACAGGGATGGATGAGCAGTTCTTC
TRBV7-3,NA,TRBJ1-2,TRBD1,CASSLTSSGGSPYGYTF,TGTGCCAGCAGCTTAACCTCGTCAGGGGGGAGCCCTTATGGCTACACCTTC
TRBV27,NA,TRBJ2-7,NA,CASSLRGPYEQYF,TGTGCCAGCAGTTTGAGGGGTCCGTACGAGCAGTACTTC
TRBV7-9,NA,TRBJ1-1,NA,CASSLSGDTEAFF,TGTGCCAGCAGCTTATCAGGGGACACTGAAGCTTTCTTT
TRBV6-5,NA,TRBJ1-2,NA,CASSYGGAYGYTF,TGTGCCAGCAGTTATGGGGGGGCCTATGGCTACACCTTC
TRBV6-6,once,TRBJ1-2,NA,CASSSQGNYGYTF,TGTGCCAGCAGTTCTCAGGGGAACTATGGCTACACCTTC
TRBV2,once,TRBJ2-4,TRBD1,CASRGDRDYGIQYF,TGTGCCAGCAGGGGGGACAGGGATTATGGCATTCAGTACTTC
TRBV5-8,NA,TRBJ2-3,NA,CASSLRFDTQYF,TGTGCCAGCAGCCTTCGCTTCGATACGCAGTATTTT
TRBV5-1,NA,TRBJ2-1,NA,CASSILVQQGNEQFF,TGCGCCAGCAGCATATTGGTCCAACAGGGCAATGAGCAGTTCTTC
TRBV30,NA,TRBJ2-7,TRBD2,CAWSGTSGYEQYF,TGTGCCTGGAGCGGGACTAGCGGCTACGAGCAGTACTTC
TRBV19,NA,TRBJ1-3,NA,CASSTDWSSGNTIYF,TGTGCCAGTAGTACGGACTGGAGCTCTGGAAACACCATATATTTT
TRBV11-3,NA,TRBJ2-1,TRBD2,CASSPQTSGYNEQFF,TGTGCCAGCAGCCCGCAGACTAGCGGATACAATGAGCAGTTCTTC
TRBV6-4,NA,TRBJ2-3,NA,CASSDSAGADTQYF,TGTGCCAGCAGTGACTCAGCAGGGGCAGATACGCAGTATTTT
TRBV4-1,NA,TRBJ2-7,NA,CASSQEGQRSSYEQYF,TGCGCCAGCAGCCAAGAGGGGCAGCGGAGCTCCTACGAGCAGTACTTC
TRBV2,NA,TRBJ1-2,TRBD1,CASSESSTGGYGYTF,TGTGCCAGCAGTGAGTCGTCGACAGGGGGTTATGGCTACACCTTC
TRBV5-4,NA,TRBJ1-4,NA,CASSPGGDGYSEKLFF,TGTGCCAGCAGCCCCGGGGGGGATGGTTACAGTGAAAAACTGTTTTTT
TRBV10-3,NA,TRBJ2-3,NA,CAISETDTDTQYF,TGTGCCATCAGTGAGACAGACACAGATACGCAGTATTTT
TRBV5-6,once,TRBJ2-7,NA,CASSFDAESSYEQYF,TGTGCCAGCAGCTTCGACGCGGAAAGCTCCTACGAGCAGTACTTC
TRBV15,NA,TRBJ2-7,TRBD1,CATSRGTGGNEQYF,TGTGCCACCAGCAGAGGGACAGGGGGCAACGAGCAGTACTTC
TRBV15,once,TRBJ2-1,TRBD2,CATSRGGIGLGTYNEQFF,TGTGCCACCAGCAGAGGGGGAATCGGACTAGGTACTTACAATGAGCAGTTCTTC
TRBV30,NA,TRBJ1-2,NA,CAWSVDQGRSGYTF,TGTGCCTGGAGTGTCGACCAGGGGAGAAGTGGCTACACCTTC
TRBV4-3,NA,TRBJ2-2,TRBD1,CASSQDLVGGITGELFF,TGCGCCAGCAGCCAAGATTTAGTAGGGGGCATCACCGGGGAGCTGTTTTTT
TRBV25-1,NA,TRBJ2-5,NA,CASSQGLTSVSETQYF,TGTGCCAGCAGCCAGGGGTTGACTAGTGTGTCGGAGACCCAGTACTTC
TRBV27,NA,TRBJ2-2,NA,CASSLSGSYTGELFF,TGTGCCAGCAGTTTAAGCGGATCGTACACCGGGGAGCTGTTTTTT
TRBV6-5,once,TRBJ1-1,NA,CASLTGNTEAFF,TGTGCCAGCCTCACAGGGAACACTGAAGCTTTCTTT
TRBV4-1,NA,TRBJ2-3,TRBD2,CASSQVGTSGRYF,TGCGCCAGCAGCCAAGTAGGGACTAGCGGGAGGTATTTT
TRBV19,NA,TRBJ1-5,NA,CASWEEDQPQHF,TGTGCCAGTTGGGAGGAAGATCAGCCCCAGCATTTT
TRBV5-4,once,TRBJ2-7,TRBD2,CASSLASTSGGGEQYF,TGTGCCAGCAGCTTGGCCTCGACTAGCGGGGGGGGCGAGCAGTACTTC
TRBV6-1,NA,TRBJ2-7,TRBD1,CASSEGDSSYEQYF,TGTGCCAGCAGTGAGGGGGACAGCTCCTACGAGCAGTACTTC
TRBV3-1/TRBV3-2,NA,TRBJ1-3,NA,CASSQGSGGPGTIYF,TGTGCCAGCAGCCAAGGATCCGGGGGTCCAGGCACCATATATTTT
TRBV7-3,NA,TRBJ1-5,NA,CASSQLKGWPQHF,TGTGCCAGCAGCCAATTAAAAGGTTGGCCCCAGCATTTT
TRBV7-3,NA,TRBJ1-2,NA,CASSHGNWTEEGYTF,TGTGCCAGCAGCCACGGCAACTGGACAGAGGAAGGCTACACCTTC